These T cell receptor beta chains were read from a single sample in a study of T-cell memory formation after mild COVID-19. TCRdb ran MiXCR on the 5' RACE reads and lists one entry per CDR3 protein. The sample has roughly 130,000 distinct CDR3 sequences; approximately 5.9% are singletons. Sequenced material: PBMCs or a T cell subset sorted from them (not recorded which). The source is an adult woman who had mild COVID-19 (a few samples of this study predate the infection). Cell type and time point are not known. The CDR3 runs from the conserved cysteine through the conserved F or W. D genes are given only for firm matches. Some rows mark clone size as missing; the rest say once, few, many or name a class of expanded clone.

V: TRBV5-1
size: NA
D: TRBD1
J: TRBJ2-7
CDR3: CASSLQGTGAHEQYF
DNA: TGCGCCAGCAGCTTGCAGGGGACAGGGGCCCACGAGCAGTACTTC

V: TRBV4-2
size: NA
D: NA
J: TRBJ2-5
CDR3: CASSQEGGGHQETQYF
DNA: TGTGCCAGCAGCCAAGAAGGTGGGGGCCACCAAGAGACCCAGTACTTC

V: TRBV24-1
size: NA
D: NA
J: TRBJ2-1
CDR3: CATSDPGQREFF
DNA: TGTGCCACCAGTGATCCGGGACAGCGGGAGTTCTTC

V: TRBV5-1
size: NA
D: TRBD1
J: TRBJ2-7
CDR3: CASSADRGRTYEQYF
DNA: TGCGCCAGCAGCGCGGACAGGGGAAGGACCTACGAGCAGTACTTC

V: TRBV3-1
size: few
D: TRBD1
J: TRBJ1-6
CDR3: CASSPRTGDSPLHF
DNA: TGTGCCAGCAGCCCAAGGACAGGGGATTCACCCCTCCACTTT

V: TRBV4-1
size: many
D: NA
J: TRBJ1-1
CDR3: CASSQGFPGSREDFF
DNA: TGCGCCAGCAGCCAAGGGTTCCCGGGTTCGAGGGAGGATTTCTTT

V: TRBV12-3/TRBV12-4
size: few
D: NA
J: TRBJ1-2
CDR3: CASSYSTGPYTF
DNA: TGTGCCAGCAGTTATTCAACAGGGCCCTACACCTTC

V: TRBV29-1
size: many
D: TRBD1
J: TRBJ1-1
CDR3: CSASTGMNTEAFF
DNA: TGCAGCGCGTCGACAGGGATGAACACTGAAGCTTTCTTT

V: TRBV6-4
size: NA
D: NA
J: TRBJ2-7
CDR3: CASSLRDGAYEQYF
DNA: TGTGCCAGCAGTCTCCGGGACGGAGCCTACGAGCAGTACTTC

V: TRBV6-5
size: many
D: NA
J: TRBJ2-7
CDR3: CASSLGTGNYYEQYF
DNA: TGTGCCAGCAGTTTAGGGACCGGAAACTACTACGAGCAGTACTTC

V: TRBV7-3
size: NA
D: NA
J: TRBJ2-2
CDR3: CASSPRGGGTGELFF
DNA: TGTGCCAGCAGCCCCCGGGGAGGGGGCACCGGGGAGCTGTTTTTT

V: TRBV18
size: few
D: NA
J: TRBJ1-3
CDR3: CASSPDSGNTIYF
DNA: TGTGCCAGCTCACCGGATAGTGGAAACACCATATATTTT

V: TRBV5-1
size: few
D: NA
J: TRBJ2-7
CDR3: CASSLDDYEQYF
DNA: TGCGCCAGCAGCTTGGACGACTACGAGCAGTACTTC

V: TRBV20-1
size: many
D: NA
J: TRBJ1-4
CDR3: CSAPYQATNEKLFF
DNA: TGCAGTGCTCCTTACCAAGCAACTAATGAAAAACTGTTTTTT

V: TRBV5-1
size: NA
D: NA
J: TRBJ1-1
CDR3: CASSPLPGATEAFF
DNA: TGCGCCAGCAGCCCCCTTCCGGGAGCCACTGAAGCTTTCTTT

V: TRBV18
size: few
D: TRBD2
J: TRBJ2-3
CDR3: CASSPLPLTSGSTDTQYF
DNA: TGTGCCAGCTCACCACTCCCCTTGACTAGCGGTAGCACAGATACGCAGTATTTT

V: TRBV11-2
size: NA
D: NA
J: TRBJ2-7
CDR3: CASSLETGLNEQYF
DNA: TGTGCCAGCAGCTTAGAAACAGGGCTGAACGAGCAGTACTTC

V: TRBV3-1
size: NA
D: NA
J: TRBJ1-1
CDR3: CASSRSGLDTEAFF
DNA: TGTGCCAGCAGCCGCTCAGGGCTGGACACTGAAGCTTTCTTT

V: TRBV7-9
size: few
D: TRBD1
J: TRBJ1-1
CDR3: CASSAAGTGGTEAFF
DNA: TGTGCCAGCAGCGCCGCCGGGACAGGGGGAACTGAAGCTTTCTTT

V: TRBV15
size: NA
D: NA
J: TRBJ1-4
CDR3: CATSREPATNEKLFF
DNA: TGTGCCACCAGCAGAGAACCGGCAACTAATGAAAAACTGTTTTTT

V: TRBV5-1
size: NA
D: TRBD1
J: TRBJ2-1
CDR3: CASSLGYRGRSNEQFF
DNA: TGCGCCAGCAGCTTAGGATACAGGGGTCGGAGCAATGAGCAGTTCTTC

V: TRBV7-2
size: few
D: NA
J: TRBJ1-5
CDR3: CASSLMGSGVGNQPQHF
DNA: TGTGCCAGCAGCTTAATGGGATCAGGGGTCGGCAATCAGCCCCAGCATTTT

V: TRBV20-1
size: NA
D: NA
J: TRBJ2-5
CDR3: CSASRDTQETQYF
DNA: TGCAGTGCTTCACGGGACACCCAAGAGACCCAGTACTTC

V: TRBV29-1
size: NA
D: TRBD1
J: TRBJ1-1
CDR3: CSVSQGANTEAFF
DNA: TGCAGCGTCTCACAGGGGGCGAACACTGAAGCTTTCTTT

V: TRBV5-1
size: many
D: TRBD1
J: TRBJ2-1
CDR3: CASSFPRDRGRGSYNEQFF
DNA: TGCGCCAGCAGCTTCCCCCGGGACAGGGGGCGGGGGTCCTACAATGAGCAGTTCTTC

V: TRBV5-1
size: many
D: NA
J: TRBJ2-1
CDR3: CASSLAGLAYEQFF
DNA: TGCGCCAGCAGCTTGGCGGGGCTAGCATACGAGCAGTTCTTC

V: TRBV6-5
size: many
D: NA
J: TRBJ2-3
CDR3: CASSIGLRDSYCTDTQYF
DNA: TGTGCCAGCAGTATCGGGCTCCGGGACTCCTACTGCACAGATACGCAGTATTTT

V: TRBV7-2
size: few
D: NA
J: TRBJ1-5
CDR3: CASSLKVGSNQPQHF
DNA: TGTGCCAGCAGCTTAAAAGTCGGTAGCAATCAGCCCCAGCATTTT

V: TRBV7-2
size: few
D: NA
J: TRBJ1-2
CDR3: CASSSYRIDYGYTF
DNA: TGTGCCAGCAGCTCATACAGGATCGACTATGGCTACACCTTC

V: TRBV6-1
size: many
D: TRBD2
J: TRBJ2-2
CDR3: CASSDLAGMVGELFF
DNA: TGTGCCAGCAGTGACCTAGCGGGGATGGTCGGGGAGCTGTTTTTT

V: TRBV6-2/TRBV6-3
size: NA
D: NA
J: TRBJ2-5
CDR3: CASSTKETQYF
DNA: TGTGCCAGCAGTACTAAAGAGACCCAGTACTTC